The entry below gives a single T cell receptor beta chain sequence along with its context. These data originate in a study of shared clonotypes between healthy human individuals. CDR3 length: 15 amino acids. Trimming took 5 bases from V and 2 from J; bases not matched to a gene: 7. Germline V lookup: CDR1 SNHLY, CDR2 FYNNEI. Produced via immunoSEQ multiplex PCR; TCRdb's table is partial and in-frame only. The table has roughly 2,500,000 clones, approximately 93% seen once. The chain links TRBV2 to TRBJ2-7; 9 bases map to TRBD1. This clonotype was obtained from a man aged 18 to 30 in good health. Some clones in this sample may be carry-over from other donors' samples. The specimen was naive CD4+ T cells from PBMCs. Subset here: CD45RA+ positively selected. The chain's CDR3 is CASSTTGTGPYEQYF. Here the CDR3 DNA reads TGTGCCAGCAGTACAACAGGGACAGGGCCCTACGAGCAGTACTTC.